A selection of T cell receptor beta chains follows, all from one sample in a study of prognosis after radiotherapy for stage I lung cancer. TCRdb independently ran MiXCR on the multiplex PCR reads; one entry per CDR3 protein. The repertoire holds approximately 25,000 distinct CDR3 sequences, with roughly 46% as singletons. This material consisted of PBMCs, taken before or after stereotactic body radiation therapy (not recorded which). The receptors originated from a donor aged 50 or older with non-small cell lung cancer. Both conserved end residues are part of each CDR3. The order of the fields is D gene, clone size, V gene, J gene, CDR3 protein, CDR3 DNA. The D gene is left open where the match is weak. Clone size is not always given. Where it is, it says once, few, many or a class for expanded clones.

>NA|many|TRBV7-6|TRBJ1-2
CASSLGGYGYTF
TGTGCCAGCAGCCTCGGAGGCTATGGCTACACCTTC
>NA|once|TRBV12-3/TRBV12-4|TRBJ2-1
CASSLPGIGMNEQFF
TGTGCCAGCAGCCTACCCGGGATAGGTATGAATGAGCAGTTCTTC
>NA|many|TRBV2|TRBJ2-3
CASSESGSSTDTQYF
TGTGCCAGCAGTGAAAGCGGGTCTAGCACAGATACGCAGTATTTT
>NA|many|TRBV7-2|TRBJ2-7
CASRAGISYEQYF
TGTGCCAGCCGTGCGGGAATCTCCTACGAGCAGTACTTC
>NA|NA|TRBV6-2/TRBV6-3|TRBJ1-3
CASVDVLRNTIYF
TGTGCCAGTGTGGACGTGCTACGAAACACCATATATTTT
>NA|many|TRBV12-3/TRBV12-4|TRBJ1-5
CASTSGGGADQPQHF
TGTGCCAGCACCTCTGGGGGAGGGGCTGATCAGCCCCAGCATTTT
>TRBD2|NA|TRBV5-6|TRBJ2-1
CASISRLAGAWNEQFF
TGTGCCAGCATCTCCCGACTAGCGGGAGCTTGGAATGAGCAGTTCTTC
>NA|many|TRBV15|TRBJ2-2
CATSRDQGGSGELFF
TGTGCCACCAGCAGAGACCAGGGGGGGTCCGGGGAGCTGTTTTTT
>NA|medium-sized|TRBV5-1|TRBJ1-3
CASSYPTDLGNTIYF
TGCGCCAGCAGCTACCCAACAGACCTCGGAAACACCATATATTTT
>NA|NA|TRBV7-6|TRBJ2-7
CASSLEGGGERDEQYF
TGTGCCAGCAGCTTAGAGGGAGGGGGGGAGAGGGACGAGCAGTACTTC
>TRBD2|few|TRBV6-5|TRBJ2-1
CDSSYWGLAGEAYNEKFF
TGTGACAGCAGTTACTGGGGACTAGCGGGAGAGGCCTACAATGAGAAGTTCTTC
>NA|NA|TRBV6-2/TRBV6-3|TRBJ2-7
CASTSLHVGALGLEQYF
TGTGCCAGCACCTCACTTCATGTGGGGGCGCTTGGACTCGAGCAGTACTTC
>TRBD2|many|TRBV7-3|TRBJ2-3
CASSSTSGAPLSTDTQYF
TGTGCCAGCAGCTCAACTAGCGGGGCGCCTTTAAGCACAGATACGCAGTATTTT
>TRBD2|NA|TRBV28|TRBJ2-7
CAISFVSGPVSSEQYF
TGTGCCATCAGTTTTGTTAGCGGGCCCGTCTCAAGCGAGCAGTACTTC
>NA|NA|TRBV9|TRBJ1-6
CARSVGFQDSPLHF
TGTGCCAGAAGCGTAGGGTTTCAAGATTCGCCCCTCCACTTT
>NA|NA|TRBV28|TRBJ2-2
CASSQPGGELFF
TGTGCCAGCAGCCAACCCGGGGGGGAGCTGTTTTTT
>NA|many|TRBV19|TRBJ2-1
CASSMGGQNEQFF
TGTGCCAGTAGTATGGGCGGCCAAAATGAGCAGTTCTTC